These 9 T cell receptor beta chains share one sample of origin, sequenced in a study of blood T cell repertoires in COVID-19. Here immunoSEQ multiplex PCR was the method, and the copy in TCRdb shows in-frame clones only, minus some. The sample contains 200,000 to 300,000 clones, around 89% of which appear only once. The sample consisted of PBMCs or T cells enriched from blood (not recorded which). The receptors were sampled from a woman aged 35 to 49 with acute COVID-19.

The genes are TRBV2 and TRBJ1-2, with 7 positions matching TRBD1. Germline trimming cut 7 bases from V and 0 bases from J; bases unmatched to any gene: 8. The germline V gene has CDR1 SNHLY and CDR2 FYNNEI. The length of the CDR3 is 15 residues. The CDR3 loop reads CASTRGQVANYGYTF. CDR3 coding DNA: TGTGCCAGCACCCGAGGACAGGTGGCTAACTATGGCTACACCTTC.

As regards this clone: The junction does not match germline at one end; this may be a read error. The chain combines TRBV5-1 with TRBJ1-1; D gene ambiguous. Germline values: CDR1 SGHRS, CDR2 YFSETQ. The CDR3 is 12 amino acids. This CDR3 reads CASSSPNSEAFF. Written as DNA, the CDR3 is TGCGCCAGCAGCTCGCCCAACAGTGAAGCTTTCTTT.

Note on this clone: At one of its ends the junction is not consistent with the germline gene, which may arise from a read error. CDR3 nucleotide sequence: TGCGCCAGCAGCCAACAGGGTTTGAAGACTGAAGCTTTCTTT. It yields the protein CASSQQGLKTEAFF. The chain has TRBV4-1 and TRBJ1-1, with D maybe TRBD1 (5 bases). Germline lookup yields CDR1 MGHRA and CDR2 YSYEKL. The CDR3 extends over 14 amino acids.

The V and J genes are TRBV9 and TRBJ2-7; D is undetermined. V was clipped by 1 base and J by 0 bases, with 8 bases between them. The germline V gene has CDR1 SGDLS and CDR2 YYNGEE. CDR3 length: 14 residues. This CDR3 reads CASSVSTGSYEQYF. As DNA, the CDR3 is TGTGCCAGCAGCGTAAGTACGGGCTCCTACGAGCAGTACTTC.

This sequence joins TRBV5-1 and TRBJ2-1, with 10 bases aligning to TRBD1. Germline V gives CDR1 SGHRS, CDR2 YFSETQ. CDR3 size: 15 residues. V shed 3 bases and J 4 bases; nucleotides not matched to a gene: 4. DNA for the CDR3: TGCGCCAGCAGCTCCGGACAGGGGGGATACAATGAGCAGTTCTTC. It codes for CASSSGQGGYNEQFF.

The rearrangement uses TRBV16 and TRBJ2-3; 8 positions match TRBD1. The CDR3 length is 13 residues. Trimming removed 4 bases from V and 4 bases from J; junction bases left unmatched: 1. Germline-derived CDR1 and CDR2 are KGHSY and FQNENV. DNA for the CDR3: TGTGCCAGCAGCCTCAGGGGGCCAGATACGCAGTATTTT. It codes for CASSLRGPDTQYF.

The chain joins TRBV7-9 to TRBJ1-2; D is undetermined. The length of the CDR3 is 12 residues. Germline-derived CDR1 and CDR2 are SEHNR and FQNEAQ (reference sequence). V was shortened by 5 bases and J by 6 bases, with 10 bases between the two germline ends. Here the CDR3 DNA reads TGTGCCAGCAGCCCCGGTTCGGATGGCTACACCTTC. It encodes CASSPGSDGYTF. The complete variable domain, with remaining parts taken from reference TRBV7-9 and TRBJ1-2, reads DTGVSQNPRHKITKRGQNVTFRCDPISEHNRLYWYRQTLGQGPEFLTYFQNEAQLEKSRLLSDRFSAERPKGSFSTLEIQRTEQGDSAMYLCASSPGSDGYTFGSGTRLTVV.

The J gene is TRBJ1-4, the V gene TRBV20-1; TRBD1 aligns across 7 bases. Trimming removed 6 bases from V and 7 bases from J; junction bases left unmatched: 2. From germline, CDR1 is DFQATT and CDR2 SNEGSKA (reference sequence). This CDR3 region has 11 residues. The CDR3 bases are TGCAGTGCAGGACAGGCTGAAAAACTGTTTTTT. This translates into CSAGQAEKLFF.

This chain joins TRBV6-5 and TRBJ1-4, with 9 bases matching TRBD1. V lost 6 bases and J lost 8; bases outside the gene matches: 4. Germline CDR1 reads MNHEY; CDR2 reads SVGAGI. The CDR3 runs 13 residues. For the CDR3, the DNA is TGTGCCAGCAGGGACAGGGGCGTGGAAAAACTGTTTTTT. Translation: CASRDRGVEKLFF.